This T cell receptor (beta chain) was found in a study of cytomegalovirus exposure and HLA in healthy donors. Notes on the study in general: CMV serostatus alone was available as immune exposure information.

Researchers ran the PCR with 60 Vbeta and 13 Jbeta primers. Repertoires were generated with immunoSEQ multiplex PCR, while TCRdb's copy carries only in-frame clones and drops some. The sample lists under 150,000 clones; almost 85% were seen once. Remarks on this clone: Its antigen remains unidentified.

CDR1 SGHRS and CDR2 YFSETQ come from the germline V gene. The CDR3 length is 14 residues. Trimming removed 5 bases from V and 9 bases from J; junction bases left unmatched: 5. The rearrangement joins TRBV5-1 to TRBJ1-6; 10 nucleotides align to TRBD1. The sample was PBMCs. The receptor was isolated from a boy aged 2-9 years in good health and CMV-seronegative. CDR3 nucleotides: TGCGCCAGCAGGGGACAGGGGATGAGTTCACCCCTCCACTTT. Its translation is CASRGQGMSSPLHF.